Listed below are T cell receptor beta chains from one sample, sequenced in a study of cytomegalovirus exposure and HLA in healthy donors. Sequenced by immunoSEQ multiplex PCR; TCRdb stores in-frame clones only, minus some. The sample holds under 200,000 clones; around 84% are singletons and the top ten take roughly 3.6%. Sequencing was carried out using PBMCs. The receptors stem from a man in his forties in good health and CMV-seropositive. The CDR3 runs from the conserved cysteine through the conserved F or W. Each record gives: J gene, V gene, CDR3 protein.

J gene: TRBJ2-5
V gene: TRBV7-8
CDR3 protein: CASSLRGAGGGRKTQYF

J gene: TRBJ2-7
V gene: TRBV4-1
CDR3 protein: CASSQVRLAGTYEQYF

J gene: TRBJ2-3
V gene: TRBV10-3
CDR3 protein: CAISESPGARSTDTQYF

J gene: TRBJ2-1
V gene: TRBV5-4
CDR3 protein: CASSLGAGSRGNEQFF

J gene: TRBJ2-5
V gene: TRBV7-9
CDR3 protein: CASTSLPFGSGETQYF

J gene: TRBJ2-7
V gene: TRBV4-1
CDR3 protein: CATSGGFTSGRGSYEQYF

J gene: TRBJ2-5
V gene: TRBV5-1
CDR3 protein: CASSLGGVEETQYF

J gene: TRBJ2-5
V gene: TRBV11-2
CDR3 protein: CASSSGLAGEETQYF

J gene: TRBJ2-7
V gene: TRBV7-9
CDR3 protein: CASSSGLAGGEQYF

J gene: TRBJ2-7
V gene: TRBV10-3
CDR3 protein: CAIRPSGSYEQYF

J gene: TRBJ2-5
V gene: TRBV27
CDR3 protein: CASSLEGVGTQYF

J gene: TRBJ2-7
V gene: TRBV29-1
CDR3 protein: CSVGEHGDEQYF

J gene: TRBJ2-2
V gene: TRBV11-2
CDR3 protein: CASSFNSNTGELFF

J gene: TRBJ1-1
V gene: TRBV5-1
CDR3 protein: CASSSGQGNTEAFF

J gene: TRBJ2-1
V gene: TRBV11-2
CDR3 protein: CASNRRGGYNEQFF

J gene: TRBJ2-2
V gene: TRBV9
CDR3 protein: CASRSGSTGELFF

J gene: TRBJ2-1
V gene: TRBV11-3
CDR3 protein: CASSLEPSRSNEQFF

J gene: TRBJ1-4
V gene: TRBV5-1
CDR3 protein: CASSLEGTVFNEKLFF

J gene: TRBJ2-1
V gene: TRBV19
CDR3 protein: CASEDRDYRNEQFF

J gene: TRBJ2-1
V gene: TRBV7-2
CDR3 protein: CASSLTRIHEQFF

J gene: TRBJ2-1
V gene: TRBV15
CDR3 protein: CATSRSTGAGVNEQFF

J gene: TRBJ2-1
V gene: TRBV7-3
CDR3 protein: CASSLAGGEQFF

J gene: TRBJ2-1
V gene: TRBV27
CDR3 protein: CASSLTPGATINNEQFF

J gene: TRBJ2-7
V gene: TRBV4-1
CDR3 protein: CASSQDGTGDLVEQYF

J gene: TRBJ2-5
V gene: TRBV27
CDR3 protein: CASSHRGWEETQYF

J gene: TRBJ2-3
V gene: TRBV6-6
CDR3 protein: CASSYGLSVGDTQYF

J gene: TRBJ2-7
V gene: TRBV7-9
CDR3 protein: CASSFMDRVYSYEQYF

J gene: TRBJ1-5
V gene: TRBV10-3
CDR3 protein: CASRRKQGNQPQHF

J gene: TRBJ2-7
V gene: TRBV28
CDR3 protein: CASSPTGSGTGGHEQYF

J gene: TRBJ2-7
V gene: TRBV4-1
CDR3 protein: CASAGRLAGSFGLEQYF

J gene: TRBJ2-2
V gene: TRBV28
CDR3 protein: CASLERAANTGELFF

J gene: TRBJ1-5
V gene: TRBV21-1
CDR3 protein: CASSKWPQPGDRDQPQHF

J gene: TRBJ2-3
V gene: TRBV18
CDR3 protein: CASSPGQGKADTQYF

J gene: TRBJ2-7
V gene: TRBV19
CDR3 protein: CASSSTGASSYEQYF

J gene: TRBJ1-3
V gene: TRBV2
CDR3 protein: CASSDGGGSGNTIYF

J gene: TRBJ2-3
V gene: TRBV5-1
CDR3 protein: CASSAGGTTGGLDTQYF

J gene: TRBJ2-1
V gene: TRBV15
CDR3 protein: CATSRAYKTSGRAHEQFF

J gene: TRBJ1-2
V gene: TRBV25-1
CDR3 protein: CASSEWTGLYGYTF